The rows below give T cell receptor beta chains drawn from one sample of a study of long-term antiretroviral therapy in people with HIV. TCRdb's copy holds only in-frame clones and misses some; the assay was immunoSEQ multiplex PCR. The sample contains 2,500 to 3,000 clones, 79% of which appear only once. Sequencing was performed on unsorted PBMCs, taken 0.4 years before starting antiretroviral therapy. Every receptor here comes from a woman between 35 and 50 years old with HIV. Each CDR3 is given with its conserved first and last residue. Each record gives: D gene, V gene, clone size, J gene, CDR3 DNA, CDR3 protein. The D gene is left open where the match is weak. Clone size is given for some rows only: seen once, a few or many times, or a class if the clone is expanded.

D gene: NA; V gene: TRBV16; clone size: large; J gene: TRBJ1-2; CDR3 DNA: TGTGCCAGCAGCGCAATTCTAGGCCTGCCGGTCTATGGCTACACCTTC; CDR3 protein: CASSAILGLPVYGYTF
D gene: NA; V gene: TRBV5-6; clone size: NA; J gene: TRBJ1-5; CDR3 DNA: TGTGCCAGCAGCTTGGGGTGGGACCTGAATCAGCCCCAGCATTTT; CDR3 protein: CASSLGWDLNQPQHF
D gene: NA; V gene: TRBV7-2; clone size: few; J gene: TRBJ1-1; CDR3 DNA: TGTGCCAGCACCCCGGGACACAACACTGAAGCTTTCTTT; CDR3 protein: CASTPGHNTEAFF
D gene: NA; V gene: TRBV7-2; clone size: few; J gene: TRBJ2-1; CDR3 DNA: TGTGCCAGCAGCTTACAATTTCCCCACAATGAGCAGTTCTTC; CDR3 protein: CASSLQFPHNEQFF
D gene: TRBD2; V gene: TRBV5-1; clone size: NA; J gene: TRBJ2-1; CDR3 DNA: TGCGCCAGCAGCCCTTTGGGACTAGCGGGGAAGCGAGAACAATTCTACAATGAGCAGTTCTTC; CDR3 protein: CASSPLGLAGKREQFYNEQFF
D gene: TRBD1; V gene: TRBV10-3; clone size: NA; J gene: TRBJ2-7; CDR3 DNA: TGTGCCATCAGTGAGTCGGGACAGGCCTTCTATACCAACGAGCAGTACTTC; CDR3 protein: CAISESGQAFYTNEQYF
D gene: NA; V gene: TRBV5-8; clone size: NA; J gene: TRBJ2-7; CDR3 DNA: TGTGCCAGCAGTATCCTAGGCAACGCCTACGAGCAGTACTTC; CDR3 protein: CASSILGNAYEQYF
D gene: NA; V gene: TRBV29-1; clone size: NA; J gene: TRBJ1-1; CDR3 DNA: TGCAGCGTTAACCGGGACATGGGCACTGAAGCTTTCTTT; CDR3 protein: CSVNRDMGTEAFF
D gene: NA; V gene: TRBV7-9; clone size: NA; J gene: TRBJ1-2; CDR3 DNA: TGTGCCAGCAGCTTCAGGACAGAAGCTGGCTACACCTTC; CDR3 protein: CASSFRTEAGYTF
D gene: TRBD1; V gene: TRBV25-1; clone size: NA; J gene: TRBJ1-4; CDR3 DNA: TGTGCCAGCAGTGGATCCGGGACAGGGAATGAAAAACTGTTTTTT; CDR3 protein: CASSGSGTGNEKLFF
D gene: NA; V gene: TRBV27; clone size: NA; J gene: TRBJ2-5; CDR3 DNA: TGTGCCAGCAGTCCTTCGGACCCACAAGAGACCCAGTACTTC; CDR3 protein: CASSPSDPQETQYF
D gene: NA; V gene: TRBV28; clone size: NA; J gene: TRBJ2-5; CDR3 DNA: TGTGCCAGCAGTTTGGTCAGTCAAGAGACCCAGTACTTC; CDR3 protein: CASSLVSQETQYF
D gene: TRBD1; V gene: TRBV5-1; clone size: NA; J gene: TRBJ2-7; CDR3 DNA: TGCGCCAGCAGCGGACGGGACAGGGGGCTCGACGAGCAGTACTTC; CDR3 protein: CASSGRDRGLDEQYF
D gene: TRBD2; V gene: TRBV28; clone size: few; J gene: TRBJ2-7; CDR3 DNA: TGTGCCAGCAGTTTGGTGACTAGCCCCTACGAGCAGTACTTC; CDR3 protein: CASSLVTSPYEQYF
D gene: NA; V gene: TRBV7-9; clone size: NA; J gene: TRBJ1-3; CDR3 DNA: TGTGCCAGCGGACGAGGGTTTGACACCATATATTTT; CDR3 protein: CASGRGFDTIYF
D gene: TRBD1; V gene: TRBV9; clone size: NA; J gene: TRBJ1-6; CDR3 DNA: TGTGCCAGCAGCGTGGCATCAGGGGGTTCACCCCTCCACTTT; CDR3 protein: CASSVASGGSPLHF
D gene: NA; V gene: TRBV13; clone size: NA; J gene: TRBJ2-3; CDR3 DNA: TGTGCCAGCAGCCTTAGCGCCCGCACAGATACGCAGTATTTT; CDR3 protein: CASSLSARTDTQYF
D gene: NA; V gene: TRBV6-6; clone size: NA; J gene: TRBJ1-3; CDR3 DNA: TGTGCCAGCAGTTTCAGCGGTCCTGGAAACACCATATATTTT; CDR3 protein: CASSFSGPGNTIYF
D gene: TRBD2; V gene: TRBV7-9; clone size: NA; J gene: TRBJ2-7; CDR3 DNA: TGTGCCAGCAGCCCTGGACTAGCGGGTCTTTCTGAGCAGTACTTC; CDR3 protein: CASSPGLAGLSEQYF
D gene: NA; V gene: TRBV6-4; clone size: NA; J gene: TRBJ1-2; CDR3 DNA: TGTGCCAGCAGTGACCCTTGGGGTGGCTACACCTTC; CDR3 protein: CASSDPWGGYTF
D gene: NA; V gene: TRBV27; clone size: NA; J gene: TRBJ2-7; CDR3 DNA: TGTGCCAGCACCCAATCGGTAGGGAGTTTCCACGAGCAGTACTTC; CDR3 protein: CASTQSVGSFHEQYF
D gene: NA; V gene: TRBV15; clone size: once; J gene: TRBJ1-1; CDR3 DNA: TGTGCCACCAGCAGAGATCGGGCAGGTGGCGGACCAATAAGCGTAACTGAAGCTTTCTTT; CDR3 protein: CATSRDRAGGGPISVTEAFF
D gene: TRBD2; V gene: TRBV5-1; clone size: NA; J gene: TRBJ2-7; CDR3 DNA: TGCGCCAGCAGCTCCCGAGCATCAACCCTAGCGGGAGTGCTTAGTCGGTACGAGCAGTACTTC; CDR3 protein: CASSSRASTLAGVLSRYEQYF
D gene: NA; V gene: TRBV5-3; clone size: NA; J gene: TRBJ1-1; CDR3 DNA: TGTGCCAGCAGCTTTCTGACAGAAAAGAACACTGAAGCTTTCTTT; CDR3 protein: CASSFLTEKNTEAFF
D gene: TRBD1; V gene: TRBV5-1; clone size: NA; J gene: TRBJ2-3; CDR3 DNA: TGCGCCAGCAGCTTGGGACAGGGATTAGATACGCAGTATTTT; CDR3 protein: CASSLGQGLDTQYF
D gene: TRBD2; V gene: TRBV19; clone size: few; J gene: TRBJ2-3; CDR3 DNA: TGTGCCAGTAGTCTCTCCGGACTAGCGGGAGTATCCGATACGCAGTATTTT; CDR3 protein: CASSLSGLAGVSDTQYF
D gene: NA; V gene: TRBV18; clone size: NA; J gene: TRBJ1-1; CDR3 DNA: TGTGCCAGCTCAGTGGGGGAGAACACTGAAGCTTTCTTT; CDR3 protein: CASSVGENTEAFF
D gene: NA; V gene: TRBV7-8; clone size: NA; J gene: TRBJ1-2; CDR3 DNA: TGTGCCAGCAGCTTAGGGTCGTATGGCTACACCTTC; CDR3 protein: CASSLGSYGYTF
D gene: NA; V gene: TRBV7-5; clone size: NA; J gene: TRBJ1-2; CDR3 DNA: TGTGCCAGCAGCTCGGAGTACTATTATGGCTACACCTTC; CDR3 protein: CASSSEYYYGYTF
D gene: NA; V gene: TRBV10-3; clone size: few; J gene: TRBJ2-7; CDR3 DNA: TGTGCCATCACCCGGCCAGTCATTGGGTACGAGCAGTACTTC; CDR3 protein: CAITRPVIGYEQYF
D gene: NA; V gene: TRBV19; clone size: NA; J gene: TRBJ1-5; CDR3 DNA: TGTGCCAGTAGAACGGGGGTCAATCAGCCCCAGCATTTT; CDR3 protein: CASRTGVNQPQHF
D gene: NA; V gene: TRBV27; clone size: NA; J gene: TRBJ2-5; CDR3 DNA: TGTGCCAGCAGTTTCCAGGGGGGGAGAGAGACCCAGTACTTC; CDR3 protein: CASSFQGGRETQYF
D gene: NA; V gene: TRBV6-6; clone size: few; J gene: TRBJ2-3; CDR3 DNA: TGTGCCAGCAGTACGGCGCCGGGGTTTGTAGATACGCAGTATTTT; CDR3 protein: CASSTAPGFVDTQYF
D gene: TRBD1; V gene: TRBV7-7; clone size: NA; J gene: TRBJ2-7; CDR3 DNA: TGTGCCAGCAGCGTGGGACAGGGGCTTCTCTACGAGCAGTACTTC; CDR3 protein: CASSVGQGLLYEQYF
D gene: TRBD1; V gene: TRBV5-1; clone size: NA; J gene: TRBJ2-2; CDR3 DNA: TGCGCCAGCAGCTTTAACCCAGGACAGGGTATAGCCGGGGAGCTGTTTTTT; CDR3 protein: CASSFNPGQGIAGELFF
D gene: NA; V gene: TRBV27; clone size: few; J gene: TRBJ2-1; CDR3 DNA: TGTGCCAGCAGTTTCCGGGAGTTATACAATGAGCAGTTCTTC; CDR3 protein: CASSFRELYNEQFF
D gene: NA; V gene: TRBV21-1; clone size: NA; J gene: TRBJ1-1; CDR3 DNA: TGTGCCAGCAGCAAAGAGGGGACCCCCATGAACACTGAAGCTTTCTTT; CDR3 protein: CASSKEGTPMNTEAFF
D gene: TRBD2; V gene: TRBV7-2; clone size: NA; J gene: TRBJ2-2; CDR3 DNA: TGTGCTCAGAAGACTAGCTTGACCGGGGAGCTGTTTTTT; CDR3 protein: CAQKTSLTGELFF
D gene: NA; V gene: TRBV7-2; clone size: NA; J gene: TRBJ1-4; CDR3 DNA: TGTGCCAGCAGCTTCGCCGGTTCCGCGGGTGAAAAACTGTTTTTT; CDR3 protein: CASSFAGSAGEKLFF
D gene: NA; V gene: TRBV27; clone size: NA; J gene: TRBJ2-7; CDR3 DNA: TGTGCCAGCAGTTTTGGGGGTAGCTCCTACGAGCAGTACTTC; CDR3 protein: CASSFGGSSYEQYF
D gene: NA; V gene: TRBV19; clone size: NA; J gene: TRBJ1-4; CDR3 DNA: TGTGCCAGCCGGGACTGGGAGGAAAAACTGTTTTTT; CDR3 protein: CASRDWEEKLFF
D gene: NA; V gene: TRBV7-9; clone size: NA; J gene: TRBJ2-5; CDR3 DNA: TGTGCCAGCAGCTTAGTGGTGCCGAGCAGGGAGACCCAGTACTTC; CDR3 protein: CASSLVVPSRETQYF
D gene: NA; V gene: TRBV5-6; clone size: NA; J gene: TRBJ2-7; CDR3 DNA: TGTGCCAGCAGCGACTCCCCGGGACTTCTTTCCTACGAGCAGTACTTC; CDR3 protein: CASSDSPGLLSYEQYF
D gene: NA; V gene: TRBV28; clone size: NA; J gene: TRBJ1-3; CDR3 DNA: TGTGCCAGCAGTCCCTACCTCGGGACGGATTCTGGAAACACCATATATTTT; CDR3 protein: CASSPYLGTDSGNTIYF
D gene: TRBD2; V gene: TRBV10-2; clone size: NA; J gene: TRBJ2-2; CDR3 DNA: TGCGCCAGTTCCTTACTAGCGGGAAACGGGGAGCTGTTTTTT; CDR3 protein: CASSLLAGNGELFF
D gene: NA; V gene: TRBV6-6; clone size: NA; J gene: TRBJ1-3; CDR3 DNA: TGTGCCAGCAGTTACTCGGACGGGGGAAACACCATATATTTT; CDR3 protein: CASSYSDGGNTIYF
D gene: NA; V gene: TRBV7-8; clone size: NA; J gene: TRBJ2-7; CDR3 DNA: TGTGCCAGCAGCTTTAGATCCGCTCCCGGGGCCTACGAGCAGTACTTC; CDR3 protein: CASSFRSAPGAYEQYF
D gene: TRBD1; V gene: TRBV29-1; clone size: NA; J gene: TRBJ1-1; CDR3 DNA: TGCAGCGTTGGAAGAGGGGGCGTCGTGGGCACTGAAGCTTTCTTT; CDR3 protein: CSVGRGGVVGTEAFF
D gene: TRBD2; V gene: TRBV7-2; clone size: NA; J gene: TRBJ2-2; CDR3 DNA: TGTGCCAGCAGCTTGCCGGGACTAAACACCGGGGAGCTGTTTTTT; CDR3 protein: CASSLPGLNTGELFF
D gene: NA; V gene: TRBV6-5; clone size: NA; J gene: TRBJ2-7; CDR3 DNA: TGTGCCAGCAGGGCCGCCGGGATTTTCTACGAGCAGTACTTC; CDR3 protein: CASRAAGIFYEQYF
D gene: TRBD2; V gene: TRBV19; clone size: NA; J gene: TRBJ2-1; CDR3 DNA: TGTGCCAGTCGACTAGCGGGAGGGACCAATGAGCAGTTCTTC; CDR3 protein: CASRLAGGTNEQFF
D gene: NA; V gene: TRBV5-1; clone size: NA; J gene: TRBJ2-1; CDR3 DNA: TGCGCCAGCAGCTTGCGGGGGCAGGAAAGCTCCTACAATGAGCAGTTCTTC; CDR3 protein: CASSLRGQESSYNEQFF
D gene: NA; V gene: TRBV27; clone size: once; J gene: TRBJ2-7; CDR3 DNA: TGTGCCAGCAGTTTCGGGGGCCTTAGGGAGCAGTACTTC; CDR3 protein: CASSFGGLREQYF
D gene: NA; V gene: TRBV7-2; clone size: NA; J gene: TRBJ2-4; CDR3 DNA: TGTGCCAGCAGGAAAGGTTCCGGCAAAAACATTCAGTACTTC; CDR3 protein: CASRKGSGKNIQYF